These T cell receptor beta chains were read from a single sample in a study of human T cells and chemical hapten exposure. One entry per CDR3 protein results from TCRdb running MiXCR on the RACE reads. The profile shows some 330,000 distinct CDR3 sequences, about 5% of them singletons. The input for sequencing was whole blood, taken in connection with sensitization to the hapten diphenylcyclopropenone (DPC). The source is a woman aged 18 to 35 with alopecia areata. Some clones in this sample may be carry-over from other donors' samples. CDR3s include the opening cysteine and the closing phenylalanine or tryptophan. A D gene is named only where the DNA matches it firmly. Some rows mark clone size as missing; the rest say once, few, many or name a class of expanded clone.

>TRBD1|many|TRBV20-1|TRBJ1-2
CSARAGTAYGYTF
TGCAGTGCTAGAGCCGGGACAGCGTATGGCTACACCTTC
>TRBD2|many|TRBV7-2|TRBJ2-3
CASSLQAGGTDTQYF
TGTGCCAGCAGCCTCCAAGCGGGGGGCACAGATACGCAGTATTTT
>NA|NA|TRBV7-3|TRBJ2-2
CASSPGRAGELFF
TGTGCCAGCAGCCCTGGGAGAGCCGGGGAGCTGTTTTTT
>NA|few|TRBV27|TRBJ2-2
CASSLSAQELFF
TGTGCCAGCAGTTTATCTGCGCAGGAGCTGTTTTTT
>NA|many|TRBV7-2|TRBJ1-2
CASSPPPGYTF
TGTGCCAGCAGCCCCCCCCCCGGCTACACCTTC
>NA|many|TRBV5-6|TRBJ2-3
CASSLGRKGTDTQYF
TGTGCCAGCAGCTTAGGGAGGAAAGGCACAGATACGCAGTATTTT
>TRBD2|many|TRBV15|TRBJ2-5
CATSRDRGEETQYF
TGTGCCACCAGCAGAGATCGGGGGGAAGAGACCCAGTACTTC
>NA|NA|TRBV28|TRBJ2-5
CASTRWTQETQYF
TGTGCCAGCACAAGGTGGACCCAAGAGACCCAGTACTTC
>NA|many|TRBV10-3|TRBJ1-5
CAISESRDQPQHF
TGTGCCATCAGTGAGTCCCGGGATCAGCCCCAGCATTTT
>NA|NA|TRBV7-9|TRBJ1-1
CASMAQGSDTEAFF
TGTGCCAGCATGGCCCAGGGATCGGACACTGAAGCTTTCTTT
>NA|NA|TRBV5-4|TRBJ2-5
CASSVNSGETQYF
TGTGCCAGCAGCGTTAATAGCGGAGAGACCCAGTACTTC
>NA|many|TRBV12-3/TRBV12-4|TRBJ2-4
CASTKGRGTNIQYF
TGTGCCAGCACCAAGGGACGGGGCACAAACATTCAGTACTTC
>NA|many|TRBV5-1|TRBJ2-7
CASSLVVGARFYEQYF
TGCGCCAGCAGCTTGGTGGTGGGGGCGCGTTTCTACGAGCAGTACTTC
>TRBD1|NA|TRBV2|TRBJ1-4
CASSTGGPSTNEKLFF
TGTGCCAGCAGCACAGGGGGCCCATCAACTAATGAAAAACTGTTTTTT
>NA|NA|TRBV7-8|TRBJ1-5
CASSLAGRGGNQPQHF
TGTGCCAGCAGCTTAGCGGGCAGGGGAGGCAATCAGCCCCAGCATTTT
>NA|NA|TRBV6-2/TRBV6-3|TRBJ2-2
CASTPGGSNTGELFF
TGTGCCAGCACCCCCGGAGGATCGAACACCGGGGAGCTGTTTTTT
>NA|many|TRBV10-3|TRBJ1-1
CAISNTGYTTEAFF
TGTGCCATCAGCAACACAGGTTATACCACTGAAGCTTTCTTT
>TRBD1|many|TRBV29-1|TRBJ2-7
CSVRRQGGYEQYF
TGCAGCGTACGGAGACAGGGGGGGTACGAGCAGTACTTC
>NA|few|TRBV6-1|TRBJ1-2
CASSEMLGAGGYTF
TGTGCCAGCAGTGAAATGTTGGGGGCGGGTGGCTACACCTTC
>NA|many|TRBV4-2|TRBJ1-1
CASSQVTETHTEAFF
TGTGCCAGCAGCCAAGTGACTGAGACACACACTGAAGCTTTCTTT
>NA|many|TRBV5-1|TRBJ1-5
CASSLRVQPQHF
TGCGCCAGCAGCTTGAGGGTTCAGCCCCAGCATTTT
>NA|few|TRBV5-1|TRBJ1-2
CASSLLVRSYGYTF
TGCGCCAGCAGCTTGTTAGTGAGGAGCTATGGCTACACCTTC
>TRBD1|NA|TRBV24-1|TRBJ1-1
CATSDLFLTDRNTVAFF
TGTGCCACCAGTGATTTGTTTTTGACGGACAGGAACACTGTAGCTTTCTTT
>NA|many|TRBV7-2|TRBJ1-2
CASSLARTNYGYTF
TGTGCCAGCAGCTTAGCCCGTACTAACTATGGCTACACCTTC
>NA|NA|TRBV2|TRBJ2-3
CASSDGGTSTDTQYF
TGTGCCAGCAGTGATGGAGGGACTAGCACAGATACGCAGTATTTT
>NA|NA|TRBV5-8|TRBJ1-1
CASSFIGRSLMNTEAFF
TGTGCCAGCAGCTTTATTGGCAGATCATTAATGAACACTGAAGCTTTCTTT
>NA|NA|TRBV12-3/TRBV12-4|TRBJ2-3
CASERRGTDTQYF
TGTGCCAGCGAAAGGCGGGGCACAGATACGCAGTATTTT
>NA|many|TRBV3-1|TRBJ1-1
CASSHGVEAFF
TGTGCCAGCAGCCATGGGGTGGAGGCTTTCTTT
>NA|many|TRBV29-1|TRBJ2-7
CSVVEPAAYEQYF
TGCAGCGTTGTGGAGCCGGCTGCCTACGAGCAGTACTTC
>NA|many|TRBV3-1|TRBJ2-7
CASSQVKYEQYF
TGTGCCAGCAGCCAAGTAAAATACGAGCAGTACTTC
>NA|few|TRBV13|TRBJ2-7
CASSLSEGRYEQYF
TGTGCCAGCAGCTTATCCGAGGGACGGTACGAGCAGTACTTC
>TRBD2|NA|TRBV24-1|TRBJ2-6
CATSDPSGSGANVLTF
TGTGCCACCAGTGATCCTAGCGGCTCTGGGGCCAACGTCCTGACTTTC
>TRBD2|NA|TRBV14|TRBJ2-5
CASSRGGLAEETQYF
TGTGCCAGCAGCCGTGGTGGACTAGCGGAAGAGACCCAGTACTTC
>TRBD1|NA|TRBV7-9|TRBJ1-6
CASSLDRGRNSPLHF
TGTGCCAGCAGCTTAGACAGGGGTCGTAATTCACCCCTCCACTTT
>TRBD1|few|TRBV20-1|TRBJ1-2
CSARDWLGTVYGYTF
TGCAGTGCTAGAGATTGGCTGGGGACAGTCTATGGCTACACCTTC
>TRBD1|few|TRBV12-3/TRBV12-4|TRBJ1-2
CASSLDRIRGYTF
TGTGCCAGCAGTTTGGACAGGATACGTGGCTACACCTTC
>NA|NA|TRBV6-5|TRBJ2-3
CASSYRRTDTQYF
TGTGCCAGCAGTTACAGGCGCACAGATACGCAGTATTTT
>NA|NA|TRBV6-6|TRBJ2-5
CASSYRARETQYF
TGTGCCAGCAGTTACCGAGCCCGAGAGACCCAGTACTTC
>NA|NA|TRBV9|TRBJ1-1
CASSPPDGWSTEAFF
TGTGCCAGCAGCCCCCCGGACGGCTGGAGCACTGAAGCTTTCTTT
>TRBD1|few|TRBV6-6|TRBJ1-1
CASTLPRTGLNTEAFF
TGTGCCAGCACCCTACCCCGGACAGGGCTGAACACTGAAGCTTTCTTT
>NA|NA|TRBV20-1|TRBJ1-1
CSAPREDTEAFF
TGCAGTGCTCCCAGGGAGGACACTGAAGCTTTCTTT
>TRBD1|many|TRBV28|TRBJ2-7
CASSLFRQGAYEQYF
TGTGCCAGCAGTTTGTTTAGACAGGGGGCGTACGAGCAGTACTTC
>NA|NA|TRBV6-2/TRBV6-3|TRBJ1-5
CASSYSLRGGGRGNQPQHF
TGTGCCAGCAGTTACTCGCTCAGGGGAGGCGGCAGGGGCAATCAGCCCCAGCATTTT
>NA|few|TRBV7-2|TRBJ2-3
CASSRGAGQDTQYF
TGTGCCAGCAGCCGCGGGGCGGGGCAAGATACGCAGTATTTT
>NA|few|TRBV28|TRBJ2-7
CASVGRVSYEQYF
TGTGCCAGCGTTGGCAGGGTATCCTACGAGCAGTACTTC
>NA|many|TRBV10-3|TRBJ1-1
CAISESVEEPNTEAFF
TGTGCCATCAGTGAGTCAGTAGAGGAGCCGAACACTGAAGCTTTCTTT
>NA|many|TRBV6-1|TRBJ1-1
CASSDGGVGTEAFF
TGTGCCAGCAGTGACGGTGGGGTAGGGACTGAAGCTTTCTTT
>NA|many|TRBV4-2|TRBJ1-2
CASSQDLGYTF
TGTGCCAGCAGCCAAGATCTGGGCTACACCTTC
>NA|few|TRBV2|TRBJ1-3
CASSRLSSGNTIYF
TGTGCCAGCAGTAGATTGAGTAGTGGAAACACCATATATTTT
>NA|many|TRBV7-2|TRBJ2-5
CASSPPWAGPKPQETQYF
TGTGCCAGCAGCCCCCCGTGGGCGGGCCCGAAACCCCAAGAGACCCAGTACTTC
>TRBD2|many|TRBV29-1|TRBJ2-3
CSVETSGGVSTDTQYF
TGCAGCGTTGAGACTAGCGGGGGTGTTAGCACAGATACGCAGTATTTT
>NA|NA|TRBV7-2|TRBJ2-3
CASSLYVGRTDTQYF
TGTGCCAGCAGCTTATATGTGGGTCGCACAGATACGCAGTATTTT
>TRBD1|NA|TRBV12-3/TRBV12-4|TRBJ1-2
CASRHTGTGHDYTF
TGTGCCAGCAGACATACCGGGACAGGGCACGACTACACCTTC